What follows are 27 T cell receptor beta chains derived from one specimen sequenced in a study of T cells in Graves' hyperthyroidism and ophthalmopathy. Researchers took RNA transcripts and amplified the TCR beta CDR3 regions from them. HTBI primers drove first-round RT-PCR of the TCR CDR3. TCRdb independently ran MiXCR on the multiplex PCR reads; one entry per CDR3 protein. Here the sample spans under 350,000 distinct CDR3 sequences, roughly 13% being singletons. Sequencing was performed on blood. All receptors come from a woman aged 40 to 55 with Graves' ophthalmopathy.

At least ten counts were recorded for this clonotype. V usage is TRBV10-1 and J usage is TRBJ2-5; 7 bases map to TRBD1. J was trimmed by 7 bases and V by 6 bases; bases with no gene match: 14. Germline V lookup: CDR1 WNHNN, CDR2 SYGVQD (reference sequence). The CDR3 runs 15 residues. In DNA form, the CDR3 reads TGCGCCAGCAGCGAGGGACAGCGGCCGGTAGGGACCCAGTACTTC. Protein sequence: CASSEGQRPVGTQYF.

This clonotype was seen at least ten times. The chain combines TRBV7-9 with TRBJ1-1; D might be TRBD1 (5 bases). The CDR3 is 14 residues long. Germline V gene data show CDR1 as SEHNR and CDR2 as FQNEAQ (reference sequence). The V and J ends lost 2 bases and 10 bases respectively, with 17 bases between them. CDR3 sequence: CASSLTDSIHPAFF. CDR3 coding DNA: TGTGCCAGCAGCTTAACTGACAGCATTCATCCAGCTTTCTTT.

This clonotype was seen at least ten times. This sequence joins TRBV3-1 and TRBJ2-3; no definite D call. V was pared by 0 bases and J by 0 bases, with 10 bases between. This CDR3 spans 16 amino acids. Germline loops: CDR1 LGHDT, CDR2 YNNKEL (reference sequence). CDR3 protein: CASSQDVLPSTDTQYF. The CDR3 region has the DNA TGTGCCAGCAGCCAAGATGTACTACCCAGCACAGATACGCAGTATTTT.

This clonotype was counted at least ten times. The CDR3 nucleotides are TGTGCCAGCAGCCTCAGGGGTGCAACTAATGAAAAACTGTTTTTT. It specifies CASSLRGATNEKLFF. The V gene is TRBV12-3 or TRBV12-4, the J gene TRBJ1-4; maybe TRBD1 (6 bases). V was trimmed by 6 bases and J by 0 bases, leaving 11 bases between them. This CDR3 comprises 15 residues.

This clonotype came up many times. The DNA for the CDR3 is TGCAGTGCTAGAGATCCCAGGGCGTACACTGAAGCTTTCTTT. Translated, it gives CSARDPRAYTEAFF. The rearrangement joins TRBV20-1 to TRBJ1-1, with a tentative D call TRBD1 (5 bases). The length of the CDR3 is 14 residues. Germline CDR1 and CDR2: DFQATT and SNEGSKA (reference sequence). V lost 0 bases, J lost 3 bases, and 11 bases lay in between.

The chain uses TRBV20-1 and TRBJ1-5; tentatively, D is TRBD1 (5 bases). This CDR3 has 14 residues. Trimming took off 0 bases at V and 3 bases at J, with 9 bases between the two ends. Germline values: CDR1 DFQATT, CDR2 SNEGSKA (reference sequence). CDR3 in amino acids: CSARDLGDNQPQHF. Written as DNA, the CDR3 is TGCAGTGCTAGAGATCTAGGGGACAATCAGCCCCAGCATTTT.

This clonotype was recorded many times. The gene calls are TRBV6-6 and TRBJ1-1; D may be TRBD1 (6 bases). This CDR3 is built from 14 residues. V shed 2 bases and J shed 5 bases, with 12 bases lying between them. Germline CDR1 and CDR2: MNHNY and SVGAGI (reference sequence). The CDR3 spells CASSYTGTMTEAFF. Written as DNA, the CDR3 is TGTGCCAGCAGTTACACTGGGACAATGACTGAAGCTTTCTTT.

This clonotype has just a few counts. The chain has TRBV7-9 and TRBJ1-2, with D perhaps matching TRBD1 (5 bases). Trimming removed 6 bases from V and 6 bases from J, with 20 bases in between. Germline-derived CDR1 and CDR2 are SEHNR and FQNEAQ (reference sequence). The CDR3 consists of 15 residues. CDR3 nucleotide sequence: TGTGCCAGCAGATTTCGGACGCAGGGCGCCGATGGCTACACCTTC. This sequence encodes CASRFRTQGADGYTF.

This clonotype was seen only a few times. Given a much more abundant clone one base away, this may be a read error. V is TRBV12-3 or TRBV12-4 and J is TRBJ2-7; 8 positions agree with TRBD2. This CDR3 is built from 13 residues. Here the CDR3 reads CACRVTSGAEQYF. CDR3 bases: TGTGCCTGCAGGGTAACTAGCGGAGCCGAGCAGTACTTC.

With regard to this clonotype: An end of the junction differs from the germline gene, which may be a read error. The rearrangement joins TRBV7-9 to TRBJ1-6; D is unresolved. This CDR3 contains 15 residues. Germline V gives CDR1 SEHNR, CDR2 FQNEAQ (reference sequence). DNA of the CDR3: TGCGCCAGCAGCTTAGCGGGAAGCACCCATTCACCCCTCCACTTT. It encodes CASSLAGSTHSPLHF.

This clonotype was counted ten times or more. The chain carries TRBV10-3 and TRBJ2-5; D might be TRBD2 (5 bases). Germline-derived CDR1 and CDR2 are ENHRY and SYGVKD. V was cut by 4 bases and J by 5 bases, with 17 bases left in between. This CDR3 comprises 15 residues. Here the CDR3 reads CAISGGGSMKETQYF. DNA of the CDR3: TGTGCCATCAGTGGAGGAGGATCTATGAAGGAGACCCAGTACTTC.

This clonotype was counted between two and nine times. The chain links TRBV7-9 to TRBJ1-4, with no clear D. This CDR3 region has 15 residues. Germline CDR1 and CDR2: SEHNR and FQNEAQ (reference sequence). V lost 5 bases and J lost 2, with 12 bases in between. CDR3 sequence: CASSPGQITNEKLFF. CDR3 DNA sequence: TGTGCCAGCAGCCCCGGGCAGATCACTAATGAAAAACTGTTTTTT.

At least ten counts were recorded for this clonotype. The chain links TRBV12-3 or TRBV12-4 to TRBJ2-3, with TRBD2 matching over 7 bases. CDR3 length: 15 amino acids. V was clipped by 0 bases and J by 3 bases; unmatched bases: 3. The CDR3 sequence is CASSLARGSTDTQYF. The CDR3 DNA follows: TGTGCCAGCAGTTTAGCACGCGGGAGTACAGATACGCAGTATTTT.

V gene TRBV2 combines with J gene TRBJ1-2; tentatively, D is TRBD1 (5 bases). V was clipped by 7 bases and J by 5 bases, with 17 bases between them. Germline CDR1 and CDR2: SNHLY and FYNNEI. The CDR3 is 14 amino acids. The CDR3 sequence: CASTPWGLYYGYTF. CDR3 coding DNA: TGTGCCAGCACCCCGTGGGGCCTTTATTATGGCTACACCTTC.

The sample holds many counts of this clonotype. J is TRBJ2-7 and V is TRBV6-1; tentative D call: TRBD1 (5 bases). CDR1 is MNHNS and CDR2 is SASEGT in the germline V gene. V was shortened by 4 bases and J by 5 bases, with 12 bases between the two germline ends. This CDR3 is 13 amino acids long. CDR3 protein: CASSASVGDEQYF. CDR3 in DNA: TGTGCCAGCAGTGCGTCAGTAGGGGACGAGCAGTACTTC.

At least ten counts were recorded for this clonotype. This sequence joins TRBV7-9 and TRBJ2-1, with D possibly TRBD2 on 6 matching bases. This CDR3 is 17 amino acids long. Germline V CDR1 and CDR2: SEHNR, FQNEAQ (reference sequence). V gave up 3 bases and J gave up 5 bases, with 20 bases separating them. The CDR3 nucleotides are TGTGCCAGCAGCTTCGACCGGACTAACTCGCTAAACAATGAGCAGTTCTTC. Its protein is CASSFDRTNSLNNEQFF.

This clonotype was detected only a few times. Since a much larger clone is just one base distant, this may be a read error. CDR3 in DNA: TGCGCCGGCACTCACAGGGTTAAAACTGAAGCTTTCTTT. Translation: CAGTHRVKTEAFF. The chain uses TRBV10-2 and TRBJ1-1, with a possible D match to TRBD1 (6 bases). The CDR3 runs 13 residues. CDR1 and CDR2 from the germline V gene are WSHSY and SAAADI. Trimming left V 11 bases short and J 5 bases short, with 18 bases between.

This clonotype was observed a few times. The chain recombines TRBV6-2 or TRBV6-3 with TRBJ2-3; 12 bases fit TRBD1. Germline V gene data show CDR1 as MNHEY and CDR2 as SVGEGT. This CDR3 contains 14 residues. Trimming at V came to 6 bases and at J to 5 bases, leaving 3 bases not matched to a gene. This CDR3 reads CASRRDRGRDTQYF. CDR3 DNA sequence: TGTGCCAGCAGAAGGGACAGGGGGCGAGATACGCAGTATTTT.

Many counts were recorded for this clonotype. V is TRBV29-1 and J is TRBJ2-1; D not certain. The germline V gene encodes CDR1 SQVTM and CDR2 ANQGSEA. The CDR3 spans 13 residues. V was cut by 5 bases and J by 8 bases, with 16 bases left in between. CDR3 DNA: TGCAGCGTTTTGGGCACTCAATACGATGAGCAGTTCTTC. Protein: CSVLGTQYDEQFF.

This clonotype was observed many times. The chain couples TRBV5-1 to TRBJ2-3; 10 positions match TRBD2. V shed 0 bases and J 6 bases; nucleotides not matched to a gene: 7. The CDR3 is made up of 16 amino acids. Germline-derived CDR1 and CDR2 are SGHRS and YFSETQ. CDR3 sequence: CASSLEALAGVDTQYF. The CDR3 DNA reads TGCGCCAGCAGCTTGGAGGCTCTAGCGGGGGTTGATACGCAGTATTTT.

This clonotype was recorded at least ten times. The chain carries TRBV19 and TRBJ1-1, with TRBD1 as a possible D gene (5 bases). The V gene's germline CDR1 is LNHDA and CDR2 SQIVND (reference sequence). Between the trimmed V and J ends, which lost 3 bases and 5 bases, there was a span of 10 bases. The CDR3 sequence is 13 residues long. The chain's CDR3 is CASSMGVLTEAFF. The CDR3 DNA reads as TGTGCCAGTAGTATGGGGGTTCTAACTGAAGCTTTCTTT.

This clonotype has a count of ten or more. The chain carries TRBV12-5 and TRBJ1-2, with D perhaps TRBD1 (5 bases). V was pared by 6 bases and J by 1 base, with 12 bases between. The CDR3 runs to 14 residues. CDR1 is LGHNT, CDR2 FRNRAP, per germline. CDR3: CASGVGHLNYGYTF. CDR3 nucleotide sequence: TGTGCTAGTGGCGTCGGACATCTTAACTATGGCTACACCTTC.

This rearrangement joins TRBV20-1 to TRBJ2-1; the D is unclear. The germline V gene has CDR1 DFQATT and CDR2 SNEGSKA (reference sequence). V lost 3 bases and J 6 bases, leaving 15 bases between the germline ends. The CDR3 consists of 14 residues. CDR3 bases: TGCAGTGCTAGGGCAGGCCTGACTCCCAATGAGCAGTTCTTC. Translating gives CSARAGLTPNEQFF.

CDR3 region: CSARVGDRENSPLHF. For the CDR3, the DNA is TGCAGTGCTAGAGTGGGGGACAGGGAGAATTCACCCCTCCACTTT. The J gene is TRBJ1-6, the V gene TRBV20-1; 9 bases agree with TRBD1. The trim removed 1 base at V and 7 bases at J, leaving 5 bases unmatched. CDR1 and CDR2 (germline): DFQATT, SNEGSKA (reference sequence). The CDR3 contains 15 residues.

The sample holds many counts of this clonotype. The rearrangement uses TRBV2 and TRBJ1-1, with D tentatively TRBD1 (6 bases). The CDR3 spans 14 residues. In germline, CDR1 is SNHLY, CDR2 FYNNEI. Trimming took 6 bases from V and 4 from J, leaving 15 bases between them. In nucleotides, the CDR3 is TGTGCCAGCAGCACCACGGGGGGGCTCACTGAAGCTTTCTTT. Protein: CASSTTGGLTEAFF.

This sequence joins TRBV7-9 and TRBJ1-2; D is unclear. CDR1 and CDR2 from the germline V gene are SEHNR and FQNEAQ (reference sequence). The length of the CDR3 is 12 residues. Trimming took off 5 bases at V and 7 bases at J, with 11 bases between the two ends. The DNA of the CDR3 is TGTGCCAGCAGCCCCACAAGGCTTGGCTACACCTTC. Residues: CASSPTRLGYTF.

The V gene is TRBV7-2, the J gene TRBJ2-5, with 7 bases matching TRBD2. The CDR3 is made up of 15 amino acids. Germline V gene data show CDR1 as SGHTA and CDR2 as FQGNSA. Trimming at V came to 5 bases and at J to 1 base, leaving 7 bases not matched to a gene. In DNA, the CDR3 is TGTGCCAGCAGCCGGGAGTGGGGGGGCCAAGAGACCCAGTACTTC. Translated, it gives CASSREWGGQETQYF.